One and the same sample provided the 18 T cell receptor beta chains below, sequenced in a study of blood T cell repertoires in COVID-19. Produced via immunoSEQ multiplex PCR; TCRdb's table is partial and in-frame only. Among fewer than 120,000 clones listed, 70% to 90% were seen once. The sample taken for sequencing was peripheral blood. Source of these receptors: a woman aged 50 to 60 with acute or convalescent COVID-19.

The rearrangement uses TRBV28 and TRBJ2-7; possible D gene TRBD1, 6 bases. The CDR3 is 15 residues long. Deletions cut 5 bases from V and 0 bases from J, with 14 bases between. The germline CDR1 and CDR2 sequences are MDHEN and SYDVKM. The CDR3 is CASSAVGAFSYEQYF. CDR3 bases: TGTGCCAGCAGTGCGGTGGGGGCGTTCTCCTACGAGCAGTACTTC.

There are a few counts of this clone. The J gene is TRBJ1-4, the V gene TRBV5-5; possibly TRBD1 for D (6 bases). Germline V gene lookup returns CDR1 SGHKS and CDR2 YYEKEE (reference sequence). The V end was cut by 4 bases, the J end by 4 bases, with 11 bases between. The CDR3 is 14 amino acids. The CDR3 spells CASSERQDNEKLFF. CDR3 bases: TGTGCCAGCAGCGAAAGACAGGATAATGAAAAACTGTTTTTT.

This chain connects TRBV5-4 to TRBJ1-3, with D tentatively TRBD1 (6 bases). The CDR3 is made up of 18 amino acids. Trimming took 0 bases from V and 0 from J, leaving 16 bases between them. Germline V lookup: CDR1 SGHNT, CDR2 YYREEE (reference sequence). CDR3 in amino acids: CASSLGVKRGLSGNTIYF. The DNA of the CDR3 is TGTGCCAGCAGCTTGGGGGTTAAGCGGGGGCTCTCTGGAAACACCATATATTTT.

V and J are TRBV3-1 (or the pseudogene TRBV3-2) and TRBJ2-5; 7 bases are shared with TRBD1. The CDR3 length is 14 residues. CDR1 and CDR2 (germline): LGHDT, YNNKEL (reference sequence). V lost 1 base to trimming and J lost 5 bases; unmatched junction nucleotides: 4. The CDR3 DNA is TGTGCCAGCAGCCAAGGAGGGGGCGCCGAGACCCAGTACTTC. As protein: CASSQGGGAETQYF.

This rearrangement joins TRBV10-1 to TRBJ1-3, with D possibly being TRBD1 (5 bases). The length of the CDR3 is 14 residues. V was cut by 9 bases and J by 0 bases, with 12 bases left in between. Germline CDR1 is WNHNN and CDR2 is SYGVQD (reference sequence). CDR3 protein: CASSETASGNTIYF. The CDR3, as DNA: TGCGCCAGTTCGGAGACAGCCTCTGGAAACACCATATATTTT.

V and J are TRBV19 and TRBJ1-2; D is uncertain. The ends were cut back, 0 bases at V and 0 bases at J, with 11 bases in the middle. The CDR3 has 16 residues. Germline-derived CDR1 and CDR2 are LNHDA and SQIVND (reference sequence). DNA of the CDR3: TGTGCCAGTAGTATAGACGGCCAGGCCCCTAACTATGGCTACACCTTC. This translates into CASSIDGQAPNYGYTF.

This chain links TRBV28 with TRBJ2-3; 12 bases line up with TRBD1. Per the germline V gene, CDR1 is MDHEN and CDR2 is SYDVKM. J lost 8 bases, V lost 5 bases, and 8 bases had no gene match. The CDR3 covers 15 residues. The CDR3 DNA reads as TGTGCCAGCAGTCCCGGGACAGGGGGCTTGGGTACGCAGTATTTT. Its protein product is CASSPGTGGLGTQYF.

CDR3 sequence: CASTLALSPLAGTYNEQFF. CDR3 in DNA: TGCGCCAGCACGTTGGCTCTCTCTCCTCTAGCGGGGACCTACAATGAGCAGTTCTTC. The V call is TRBV5-1, the J call TRBJ2-1, with TRBD2 matching 9 bases. The V and J ends lost 6 bases and 2 bases, in that order; junction bases with no gene match: 18. The CDR3 sequence is 19 residues long. The germline CDR1 and CDR2 sequences are SGHRS and YFSETQ.

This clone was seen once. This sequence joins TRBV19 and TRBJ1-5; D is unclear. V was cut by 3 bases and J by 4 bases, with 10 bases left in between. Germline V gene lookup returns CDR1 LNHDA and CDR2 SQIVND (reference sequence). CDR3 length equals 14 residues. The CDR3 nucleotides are TGTGCCAGTAGTATCCTTGGGAGGAATCAGCCCCAGCATTTT. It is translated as CASSILGRNQPQHF.

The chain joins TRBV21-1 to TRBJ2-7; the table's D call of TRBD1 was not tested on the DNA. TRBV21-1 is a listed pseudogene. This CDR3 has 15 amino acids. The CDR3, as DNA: TGTGCCAGCAGCAAAGAGGGGGTAGGGGTCTGCGAGCAGTACTTC. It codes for CASSKEGVGVCEQYF.

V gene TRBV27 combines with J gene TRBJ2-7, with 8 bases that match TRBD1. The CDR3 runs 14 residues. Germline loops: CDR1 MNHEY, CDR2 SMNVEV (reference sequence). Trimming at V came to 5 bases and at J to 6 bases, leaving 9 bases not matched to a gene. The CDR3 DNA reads TGTGCCAGCAGTCGGACAGGGTTGCTCTCCGAGCAGTACTTC. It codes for CASSRTGLLSEQYF.

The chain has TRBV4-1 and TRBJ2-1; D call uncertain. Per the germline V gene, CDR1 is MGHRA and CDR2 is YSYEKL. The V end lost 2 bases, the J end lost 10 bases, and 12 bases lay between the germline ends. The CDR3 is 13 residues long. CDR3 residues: CASSQLNGWEQFF. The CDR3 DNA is TGCGCCAGCAGCCAACTGAACGGGTGGGAGCAGTTCTTC.

In nucleotides, the CDR3 is TGTGCCAGCAGCCCGACGGGGAGGGGGTCACCCCTCCACTTT. As protein: CASSPTGRGSPLHF. The V and J genes are TRBV11-2 and TRBJ1-6, with TRBD1 as a possible D gene (6 bases). The CDR3 totals 14 residues. V dropped 5 bases and J dropped 10 bases, with 15 bases sitting between them. The germline CDR1 and CDR2 sequences are SGHAT and FQNNGV.

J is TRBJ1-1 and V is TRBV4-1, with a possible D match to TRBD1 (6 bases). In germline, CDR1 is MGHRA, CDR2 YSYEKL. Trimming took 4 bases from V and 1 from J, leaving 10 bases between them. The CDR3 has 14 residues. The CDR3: CASSPETGNTEAFF. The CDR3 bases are TGCGCCAGCAGCCCAGAGACAGGGAACACTGAAGCTTTCTTT.

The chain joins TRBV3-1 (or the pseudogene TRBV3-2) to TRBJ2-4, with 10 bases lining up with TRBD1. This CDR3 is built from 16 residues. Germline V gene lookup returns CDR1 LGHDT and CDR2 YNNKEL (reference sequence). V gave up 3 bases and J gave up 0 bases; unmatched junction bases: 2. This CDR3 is CASSQGQGLAKNIQYF. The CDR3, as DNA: TGTGCCAGCAGCCAGGGACAGGGGCTAGCCAAAAACATTCAGTACTTC.

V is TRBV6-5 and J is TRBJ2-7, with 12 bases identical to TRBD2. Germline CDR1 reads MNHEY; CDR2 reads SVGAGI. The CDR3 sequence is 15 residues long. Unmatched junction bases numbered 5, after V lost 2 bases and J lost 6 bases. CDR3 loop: CASSYTTSGSGEQYF. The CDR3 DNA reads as TGTGCCAGCAGTTACACGACTAGCGGGAGCGGCGAGCAGTACTTC.

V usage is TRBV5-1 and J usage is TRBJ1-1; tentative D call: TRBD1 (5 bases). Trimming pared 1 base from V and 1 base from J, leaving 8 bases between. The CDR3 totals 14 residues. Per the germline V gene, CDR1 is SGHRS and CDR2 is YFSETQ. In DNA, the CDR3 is TGCGCCAGCAGCTTGATCGGGGGGAACACTGAAGCTTTCTTT. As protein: CASSLIGGNTEAFF.

In DNA form, the CDR3 reads TGTGCCAGCAGCCATTGGGACAAAAGGGATGGCTACACCTTC. Its protein product is CASSHWDKRDGYTF. The chain links TRBV3-1 (or the pseudogene TRBV3-2) to TRBJ1-2; a weak D match, TRBD1 (6 bases). The germline V and J ends were trimmed by 3 bases and 6 bases, with 14 bases remaining between them. The CDR3 totals 14 residues. Germline-derived CDR1 and CDR2 are LGHDT and YNNKEL (reference sequence).